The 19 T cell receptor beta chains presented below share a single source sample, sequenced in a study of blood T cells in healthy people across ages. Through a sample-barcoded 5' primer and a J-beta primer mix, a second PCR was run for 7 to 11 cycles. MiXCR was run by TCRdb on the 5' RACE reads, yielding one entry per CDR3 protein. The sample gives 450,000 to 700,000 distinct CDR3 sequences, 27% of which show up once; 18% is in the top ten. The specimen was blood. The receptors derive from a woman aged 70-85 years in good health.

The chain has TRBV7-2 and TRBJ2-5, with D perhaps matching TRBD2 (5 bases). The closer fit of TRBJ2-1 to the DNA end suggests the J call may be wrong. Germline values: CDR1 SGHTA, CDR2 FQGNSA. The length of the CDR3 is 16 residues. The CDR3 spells CASSLAVGVMFNEQFF. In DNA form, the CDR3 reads TGTGCCAGCAGCTTAGCGGTCGGGGTTATGTTTAATGAGCAGTTCTTC.

DNA of the CDR3: TGCGCCAGCAGCAAGAGGCCCGGGCCAGCGGGGGAGACCCAGTACTTC. Its protein product is CASSKRPGPAGETQYF. This rearrangement joins TRBV5-1 to TRBJ2-5; TRBD2 matches 7 bases. The CDR3 has 16 residues. CDR1 SGHRS and CDR2 YFSETQ come from the germline V gene. Trimming took 4 bases from V and 5 from J; bases not matched to a gene: 14.

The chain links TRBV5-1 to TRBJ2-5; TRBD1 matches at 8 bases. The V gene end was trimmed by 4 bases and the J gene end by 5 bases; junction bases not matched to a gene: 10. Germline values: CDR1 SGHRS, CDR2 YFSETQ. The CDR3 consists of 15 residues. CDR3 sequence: CASSTRQGSEETQYF. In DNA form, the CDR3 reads TGCGCCAGCAGCACACGACAGGGGAGTGAGGAGACCCAGTACTTC.

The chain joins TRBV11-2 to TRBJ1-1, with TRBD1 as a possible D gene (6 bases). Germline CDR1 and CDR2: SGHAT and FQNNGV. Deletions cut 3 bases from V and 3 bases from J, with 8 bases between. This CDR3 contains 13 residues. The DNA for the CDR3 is TGTGCCAGCAGCTTTAACAGGGACACTGAAGCTTTCTTT. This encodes CASSFNRDTEAFF. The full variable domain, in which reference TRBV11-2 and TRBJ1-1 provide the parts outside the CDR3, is EAGVAQSPRYKIIEKRQSVAFWCNPISGHATLYWYQQILGQGPKLLIQFQNNGVVDDSQLPKDRFSAERLKGVDSTLKIQPAKLEDSAVYLCASSFNRDTEAFFGQGTRLTVV.

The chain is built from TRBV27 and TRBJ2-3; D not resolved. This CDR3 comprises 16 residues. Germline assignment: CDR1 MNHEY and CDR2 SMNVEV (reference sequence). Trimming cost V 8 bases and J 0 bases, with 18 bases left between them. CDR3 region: CASFPESRQSTDTQYF. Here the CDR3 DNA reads TGTGCCAGCTTCCCGGAAAGCCGGCAGAGCACAGATACGCAGTATTTT.

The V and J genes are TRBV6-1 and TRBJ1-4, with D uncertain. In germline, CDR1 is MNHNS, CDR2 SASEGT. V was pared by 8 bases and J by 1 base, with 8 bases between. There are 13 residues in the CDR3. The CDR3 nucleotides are TGTGCCAGCGAAGCGGTAACTAATGAAAAACTGTTTTTT. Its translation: CASEAVTNEKLFF.

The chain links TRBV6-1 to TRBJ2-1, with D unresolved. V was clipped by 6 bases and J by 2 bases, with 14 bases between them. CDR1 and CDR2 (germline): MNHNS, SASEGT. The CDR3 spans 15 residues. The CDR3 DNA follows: TGTGCCAGCAGCGAAATTCTCGGAACCTACAATGAGCAGTTCTTC. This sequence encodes CASSEILGTYNEQFF.

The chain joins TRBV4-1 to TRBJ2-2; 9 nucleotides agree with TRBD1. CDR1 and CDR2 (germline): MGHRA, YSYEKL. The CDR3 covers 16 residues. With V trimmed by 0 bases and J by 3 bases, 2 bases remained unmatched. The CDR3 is CASSQDDRGDTGELFF. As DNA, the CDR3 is TGCGCCAGCAGCCAAGATGACAGGGGGGACACCGGGGAGCTGTTTTTT.

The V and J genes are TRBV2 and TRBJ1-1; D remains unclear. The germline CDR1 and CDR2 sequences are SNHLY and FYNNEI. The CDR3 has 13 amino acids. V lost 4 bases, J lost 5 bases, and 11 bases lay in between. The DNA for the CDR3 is TGTGCCAGCAGTGGTCAAGGGATTACTGAAGCTTTCTTT. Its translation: CASSGQGITEAFF.

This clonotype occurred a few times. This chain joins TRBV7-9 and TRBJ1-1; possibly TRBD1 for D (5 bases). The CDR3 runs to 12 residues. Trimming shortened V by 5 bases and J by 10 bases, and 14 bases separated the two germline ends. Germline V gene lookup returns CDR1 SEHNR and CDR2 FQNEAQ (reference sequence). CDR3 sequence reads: CASSNPGPAAFF. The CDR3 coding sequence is TGTGCCAGCAGCAATCCGGGACCAGCAGCTTTCTTT.

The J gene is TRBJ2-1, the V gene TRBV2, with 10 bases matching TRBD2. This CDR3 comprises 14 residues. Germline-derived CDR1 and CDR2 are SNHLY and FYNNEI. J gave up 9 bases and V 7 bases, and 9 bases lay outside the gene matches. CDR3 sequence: CASKGAGGFGEQFF. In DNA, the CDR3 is TGTGCCAGCAAAGGAGCGGGGGGGTTTGGTGAGCAGTTCTTC.

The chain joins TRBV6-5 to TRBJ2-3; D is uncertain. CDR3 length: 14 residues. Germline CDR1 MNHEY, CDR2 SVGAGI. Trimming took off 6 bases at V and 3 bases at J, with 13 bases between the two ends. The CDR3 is CASSRTLLTDTQYF. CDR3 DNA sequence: TGTGCCAGCAGCCGAACGTTGTTGACAGATACGCAGTATTTT.

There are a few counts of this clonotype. CDR3 sequence: CASSKGGQAKTYERYF. The CDR3 nucleotides are TGTGCCAGCAGCAAAGGGGGACAGGCGAAAACCTACGAGCGGTACTTC. V gene TRBV21-1 combines with J gene TRBJ2-7; the D segment call TRBD1 is taken from the table without a DNA check. TRBV21-1 is a known pseudogene. The CDR3 extends over 16 amino acids.

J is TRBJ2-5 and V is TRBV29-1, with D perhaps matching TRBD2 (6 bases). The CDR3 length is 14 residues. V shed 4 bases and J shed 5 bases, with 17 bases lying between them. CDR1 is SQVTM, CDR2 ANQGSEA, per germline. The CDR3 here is CSVVIRGEGETQYF. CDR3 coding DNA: TGCAGCGTTGTCATTCGCGGGGAAGGGGAGACCCAGTACTTC.

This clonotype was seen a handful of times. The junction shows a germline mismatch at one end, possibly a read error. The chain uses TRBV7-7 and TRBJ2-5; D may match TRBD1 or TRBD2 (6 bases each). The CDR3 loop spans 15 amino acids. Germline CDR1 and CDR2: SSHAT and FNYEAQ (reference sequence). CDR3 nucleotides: TGTGCTAGCAGCTTAAGGGGGGCCAACCAAGAGACCCAGTACTTC. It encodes CASSLRGANQETQYF.

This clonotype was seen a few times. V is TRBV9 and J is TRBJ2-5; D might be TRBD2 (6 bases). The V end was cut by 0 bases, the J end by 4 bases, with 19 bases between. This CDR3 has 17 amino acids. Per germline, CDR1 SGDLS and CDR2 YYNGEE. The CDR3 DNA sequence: TGTGCCAGCAGCGTAGAGGGGCAGGGAGGAAGAGGAGAGACCCAGTACTTC. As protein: CASSVEGQGGRGETQYF.

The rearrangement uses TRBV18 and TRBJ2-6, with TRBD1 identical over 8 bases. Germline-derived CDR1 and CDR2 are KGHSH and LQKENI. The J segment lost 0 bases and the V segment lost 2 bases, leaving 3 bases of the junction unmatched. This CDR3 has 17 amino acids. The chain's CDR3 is CASSPFDRGSGANVLTF. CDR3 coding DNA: TGTGCCAGCTCACCATTTGACAGGGGCTCTGGGGCCAACGTCCTGACTTTC.

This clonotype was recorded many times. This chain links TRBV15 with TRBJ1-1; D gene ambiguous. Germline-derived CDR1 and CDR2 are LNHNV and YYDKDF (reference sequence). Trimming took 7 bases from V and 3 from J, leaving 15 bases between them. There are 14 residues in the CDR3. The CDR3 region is CATKGSLVYTEAFF. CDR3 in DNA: TGTGCCACCAAGGGAAGTTTAGTGTACACTGAAGCTTTCTTT.

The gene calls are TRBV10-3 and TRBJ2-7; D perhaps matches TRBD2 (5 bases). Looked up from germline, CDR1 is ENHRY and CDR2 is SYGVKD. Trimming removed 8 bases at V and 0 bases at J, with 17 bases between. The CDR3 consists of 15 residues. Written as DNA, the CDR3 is TGTGCCATCTCCAGCCGGGGAGCGACCTCCTACGAGCAGTACTTC. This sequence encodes CAISSRGATSYEQYF.